This T cell receptor beta chain was observed in a study of early T cells in non-severe SARS-CoV-2 infection. The overall study: Investigators sequenced bulk RNA drawn from unsorted whole blood, and chains remained unpaired. Study results and caveats: Private and CD4 specificities were missed by VDJdb matching, skewed to anti-spike CD8.

Unique molecular identifiers were affixed to single, distinct cDNA molecules. TCRdb re-called the 5' RACE reads with MiXCR, one entry per CDR3 protein. The profile covers tens of thousands of distinct CDR3 sequences, with 7.5% to 10% appearing a single time and 15% taken by the ten largest. This clonotype was counted a few times. What it binds is unknown. There are 13 residues in the CDR3. V shed 6 bases, J shed 1 base, and the junction held 2 bases outside the gene matches. The germline CDR1 and CDR2 sequences are MNHEY and SVGAGI. Sample: whole blood. This clonotype was obtained from an adult who was a healthcare worker with PCR-confirmed SARS-CoV-2 infection or an uninfected control (not recorded which). The chain employs TRBV6-5 and TRBJ1-1; 7 bases line up with TRBD1. The chain's CDR3 is CASSPGGNTEAFF. CDR3 sequence (DNA): TGTGCCAGCAGCCCAGGGGGGAACACTGAAGCTTTCTTT.